Below, 10 T cell receptor beta chains from the same sample are listed, as sequenced in a study of control samples from healthy donors and cancer patients. Sequenced by immunoSEQ multiplex PCR; TCRdb stores in-frame clones only, minus some. The sample holds fewer than 200,000 clones; just over 90% are singletons and the top ten take 4.1%. Sequenced sample: blood. The receptors shown here come from a woman aged 55-75 years in good health.

This clone was detected only once. The chain couples TRBV19 to TRBJ1-3, with D tentatively TRBD1 (6 bases). The CDR3 contains 16 residues. Germline V gene data show CDR1 as LNHDA and CDR2 as SQIVND (reference sequence). The V gene lost 5 bases and the J gene lost 4 bases, with 18 bases spanning the gap. The CDR3 DNA follows: TGTGCCAGTAGTTTTGGACAGCTCTCTCTAGGAAACACCATATATTTT. Translating gives CASSFGQLSLGNTIYF.

J is TRBJ2-6 and V is TRBV10-1; D gene ambiguous. CDR1 is WNHNN, CDR2 SYGVQD, per germline (reference sequence). This CDR3 spans 16 amino acids. The germline V and J ends were trimmed by 4 bases and 0 bases, with 10 bases remaining between them. CDR3 amino acids: CASSGRPLSGANVLTF. The DNA of the CDR3 is TGCGCCAGCAGTGGGCGCCCTCTCTCTGGGGCCAACGTCCTGACTTTC.

The chain is built from TRBV6-2 or TRBV6-3 and TRBJ1-1, with D possibly being TRBD1 (5 bases). The CDR3 covers 12 residues. Germline CDR1 and CDR2: MNHEY and SVGEGT. Trimming took 5 bases from V and 10 from J, leaving 14 bases between them. CDR3 loop: CASSPRGDRAFF. CDR3 in DNA: TGTGCCAGCAGTCCACGGGGGGATAGAGCTTTCTTT.

The chain joins TRBV19 to TRBJ1-2; 8 nucleotides agree with TRBD1. Germline-derived CDR1 and CDR2 are LNHDA and SQIVND (reference sequence). The ends lost 8 bases at V and 4 bases at J; junction bases unmatched: 15. CDR3 length equals 16 residues. The CDR3, as DNA: TGTGCCAGTCGAACCCGGGACAGGCGGAAGAGCTATGGCTACACCTTC. It translates to CASRTRDRRKSYGYTF.

The chain carries TRBV4-3 and TRBJ1-4, with D hard to call. With 4 bases removed from V and 4 bases from J, the gap between germline ends came to 22 bases. From germline, CDR1 is LGHNA and CDR2 YSLEER. This CDR3 comprises 18 residues. CDR3 residues: CASSPSYGSSKGNEKLFF. In nucleotides, the CDR3 is TGCGCCAGCAGCCCCTCATATGGATCAAGCAAGGGTAATGAAAAACTGTTTTTT.

On this clone: The identical CDR3 is also encoded by other nucleotide sequences in the sample. The chain recombines TRBV7-8 with TRBJ2-5, with 11 nucleotides matching TRBD2. V lost 2 bases and J lost 5; bases outside the gene matches: 19. This CDR3 contains 20 residues. Germline loops: CDR1 SGHVS, CDR2 FQNEAQ. CDR3: CASSLLATSGGLGGRETQYF. DNA for the CDR3: TGTGCCAGCAGCTTATTGGCAACTAGCGGGGGCTTGGGAGGTCGGGAGACCCAGTACTTC.

This clone was recorded only once. V gene TRBV18 combines with J gene TRBJ2-7; 8 bases are a match to TRBD1. The ends lost 2 bases at V and 5 bases at J; junction bases unmatched: 5. In germline, CDR1 is KGHSH, CDR2 LQKENI. CDR3 length equals 14 residues. This CDR3 is CASSPRTGWNEQYF. The CDR3 DNA sequence: TGTGCCAGCTCACCAAGGACAGGGTGGAACGAGCAGTACTTC.

The chain combines TRBV9 with TRBJ2-5; 9 bases line up with TRBD1. Trimming took 0 bases from V and 5 from J; bases not matched to a gene: 2. The CDR3 contains 14 residues. The germline CDR1 and CDR2 sequences are SGDLS and YYNGEE. CDR3 sequence (DNA): TGTGCCAGCAGCGTAGGGGACAGGGTGGAGACCCAGTACTTC. This gives the protein CASSVGDRVETQYF. The whole variable domain, filled in from reference TRBV9 and TRBJ2-5, reads DSGVTQTPKHLITATGQRVTLRCSPRSGDLSVYWYQQSLDQGLQFLIQYYNGEERAKGNILERFSAQQFPDLHSELNLSSLELGDSALYFCASSVGDRVETQYFGPGTRLLVL.

CDR3 sequence reads: CASSSGQGANSPLHF. As DNA, the CDR3 is TGTGCCAGCAGCTCGGGACAGGGGGCCAATTCACCCCTCCACTTT. The V and J genes are TRBV9 and TRBJ1-6; TRBD1 matches 12 bases. There are 15 residues in the CDR3. V gave up 4 bases and J gave up 7 bases; unmatched junction bases: 3. Germline CDR1 reads SGDLS; CDR2 reads YYNGEE.

This clone was observed a single time. This sample also contains other DNA sequences that code for the same CDR3. The chain employs TRBV6-5 and TRBJ1-1; the D is unclear. The CDR3 sequence is 13 residues long. Germline-derived CDR1 and CDR2 are MNHEY and SVGAGI. Deletions cut 4 bases from V and 0 bases from J, with 6 bases between. CDR3 coding DNA: TGTGCCAGCAGTTTTACGGTGAACACTGAAGCTTTCTTT. It specifies CASSFTVNTEAFF.